A single sample gave rise to the 17 T cell receptor beta chains below, sequenced in a study of beta chain features in type 1 diabetes. Study conclusions and caveats: TCRB CDR3s were moderately but significantly shorter in Type 1 diabetes patients in all four CD4+ subsets.

The study reverse transcribed the entire isolated RNA, so it sequenced expressed TCRB transcripts. The protocol was immunoSEQ multiplex PCR, while the TCRdb copy is restricted to in-frame clones and leaves out a portion. This sample has 640,000 or so clones, with about an eighth found just once. No cognate antigen is known for these TCRs. The sample comprised naive CD4+ T cells from blood. The receptors derive from a man aged 18-30 years with type 1 diabetes.

This clone was observed a handful of times. This chain links TRBV11-2 with TRBJ1-1; D is perhaps TRBD1 (5 bases). The V gene's germline CDR1 is SGHAT and CDR2 FQNNGV. The ends were cut back, 5 bases at V and 0 bases at J, with 19 bases in the middle. This CDR3 is built from 17 residues. The CDR3, as DNA: TGTGCCAGCAGCCTAGGGACGGGGGAAACGATGAACACTGAAGCTTTCTTT. Protein: CASSLGTGETMNTEAFF.

The CDR3 DNA reads TGTGCCAGCAGCTTAAGTGCAGACCAAGAGACCCAGTACTTC. Protein sequence: CASSLSADQETQYF. The chain couples TRBV7-6 to TRBJ2-5; unclear D gene. This CDR3 contains 14 residues. V was trimmed by 2 bases and J by 0 bases, leaving 7 bases between them. From germline, CDR1 is SGHVS and CDR2 FNYEAQ.

There are a few counts of this clone. This rearrangement joins TRBV19 to TRBJ2-3; D tentatively reads TRBD1 or TRBD2 (5 bases each). The CDR3 length is 13 residues. V dropped 7 bases and J dropped 3 bases, with 11 bases sitting between them. CDR1 is LNHDA, CDR2 SQIVND, per germline (reference sequence). Here the CDR3 reads CASNVGGTDTQYF. The CDR3 nucleotides read TGTGCCAGTAATGTTGGGGGAACAGATACGCAGTATTTT.

This chain uses TRBV7-9 with TRBJ1-2, with unresolved D. Germline V lookup: CDR1 SEHNR, CDR2 FQNEAQ (reference sequence). There are 14 residues in the CDR3. V gave up 2 bases and J gave up 7 bases, with 14 bases separating them. CDR3 coding DNA: TGTGCCAGCAGCTTATTTGATCCTACGGCTGGCTACACCTTC. Translating it yields CASSLFDPTAGYTF.

This clone was detected a few times. This chain joins TRBV18 and TRBJ1-5, with a tentative D call TRBD1 (5 bases). Trimming shortened V by 3 bases and J by 0 bases, and 18 bases separated the two germline ends. The CDR3 length is 18 residues. Looked up from germline, CDR1 is KGHSH and CDR2 is LQKENI. The CDR3 spells CASSPSGTDPLSNQPQHF. The CDR3 DNA reads as TGTGCCAGCTCACCGTCTGGGACCGATCCTCTTAGCAATCAGCCCCAGCATTTT.

The table lists this clone with a few counts. The genes are TRBV7-2 and TRBJ1-2; D is ambiguous. The CDR3 covers 13 residues. The germline V gene encodes CDR1 SGHTA and CDR2 FQGNSA. V was shortened by 1 base and J by 2 bases, with 5 bases between the two germline ends. The CDR3 loop reads CASSLEVNYGYTF. The CDR3 DNA follows: TGTGCCAGCAGCTTAGAAGTAAACTATGGCTACACCTTC. Full variable domain (outside the CDR3, taken from reference TRBV7-2 and TRBJ1-2): GAGVSQSPSNKVTEKGKDVELRCDPISGHTALYWYRQSLGQGLEFLIYFQGNSAPDKSGLPSDRFSAERTGGSVSTLTIQRTQQEDSAVYLCASSLEVNYGYTFGSGTRLTVV.

This clone was counted between two and nine times. V usage is TRBV19 and J usage is TRBJ1-1; 9 nucleotides agree with TRBD1. V lost 7 bases and J lost 1; bases outside the gene matches: 4. Germline values: CDR1 LNHDA, CDR2 SQIVND (reference sequence). The CDR3 covers 14 residues. CDR3 residues: CASTGDRANTEAFF. The CDR3 DNA sequence: TGTGCCAGTACCGGGGACAGGGCGAACACTGAAGCTTTCTTT.

CDR3 amino acids: CSVRDLTNEKLFF. CDR3 bases: TGCAGCGTTAGGGATTTAACTAATGAAAAACTGTTTTTT. The rearrangement joins TRBV29-1 to TRBJ1-4, with D unclear. This CDR3 has 13 residues. The V end was cut by 5 bases, the J end by 1 base, with 8 bases between. The germline CDR1 and CDR2 sequences are SQVTM and ANQGSEA.

The chain employs TRBV25-1 and TRBJ1-2; TRBD1 matches at 8 bases. V shed 3 bases and J 4 bases; nucleotides not matched to a gene: 4. In germline, CDR1 is MGHDK, CDR2 SYGVNS. The CDR3 runs 14 residues. CDR3 residues: CASSEEGQVYGYTF. CDR3 coding DNA: TGTGCCAGCAGTGAGGAGGGACAGGTCTATGGCTACACCTTC.

The rearrangement uses TRBV4-2 and TRBJ2-2, with 10 bases aligning to TRBD2. The CDR3 runs 16 residues. V gave up 5 bases and J gave up 7 bases; unmatched junction bases: 10. Looked up from germline, CDR1 is LGHNA and CDR2 is YNFKEQ. CDR3: CASSSPSGGRDGELFF. In DNA, the CDR3 is TGTGCCAGCAGCTCTCCTAGCGGGGGTCGAGACGGGGAGCTGTTTTTT.

A few counts support this clone. The rearrangement links TRBV30 to TRBJ1-1; D is unclear. The V end was cut by 4 bases, the J end by 4 bases, with 10 bases between. The CDR3 consists of 12 residues. Germline values: CDR1 GTSNPN, CDR2 SVGIG (reference sequence). The CDR3 here is CAWIYPGTEAFF. In DNA form, the CDR3 reads TGTGCCTGGATATACCCAGGCACTGAAGCTTTCTTT.

The chain has TRBV9 and TRBJ2-7, with TRBD1 matching 7 bases. V was pared by 6 bases and J by 2 bases, with 11 bases of the junction left unmatched. This CDR3 region has 15 residues. Germline lookup yields CDR1 SGDLS and CDR2 YYNGEE. The CDR3 loop reads CASTPGQDPAYEQYF. CDR3 nucleotide sequence: TGTGCCAGCACCCCTGGACAGGACCCAGCCTACGAGCAGTACTTC.

The chain combines TRBV19 with TRBJ2-2; no clear D gene. Germline V gene data show CDR1 as LNHDA and CDR2 as SQIVND (reference sequence). This CDR3 spans 15 amino acids. With 4 bases removed from V and 2 bases from J, the gap between germline ends came to 11 bases. The CDR3 is CASSKTAENTGELFF. In DNA form, the CDR3 reads TGTGCCAGTAGTAAGACGGCAGAAAACACCGGGGAGCTGTTTTTT.

A few counts support this clone. This chain links TRBV10-3 with TRBJ1-4; D is possibly TRBD1 (5 bases). CDR1 is ENHRY, CDR2 SYGVKD, per germline. Trimming left V 0 bases short and J 3 bases short, with 8 bases between. This CDR3 spans 15 amino acids. CDR3 nucleotides: TGTGCCATCAGTGAGTCAAGAGGGGCTAATGAAAAACTGTTTTTT. Translating gives CAISESRGANEKLFF.

V usage is TRBV29-1 and J usage is TRBJ1-1; D gene ambiguous. The CDR3 spans 15 residues. Germline V CDR1 and CDR2: SQVTM, ANQGSEA. The V end lost 0 bases, the J end lost 5 bases, and 16 bases lay between the germline ends. The CDR3 nucleotides are TGCAGCGTTGAAGATCGCTGGGGAGGGCGAACTGAAGCTTTCTTT. As protein: CSVEDRWGGRTEAFF.

The chain recombines TRBV7-9 with TRBJ2-3; no clear D gene. Germline V gene sequence: CDR1 SEHNR, CDR2 FQNEAQ (reference sequence). The CDR3 runs 13 residues. V was clipped by 5 bases and J by 0 bases, with 6 bases between them. The CDR3 coding sequence is TGTGCCAGCAGCATACTGAGCACAGATACGCAGTATTTT. It codes for CASSILSTDTQYF.

This clone was seen only a few times. One end of the junction is discordant with germline, which a read error may explain. V is TRBV20-1 and J is TRBJ2-4; either TRBD1 or TRBD2 may fit D (5 bases each). Germline lookup yields CDR1 DFQATT and CDR2 SNEGSKA (reference sequence). CDR3 length equals 8 residues. CDR3 loop: CSAGDHHF. The CDR3 DNA reads TGCAGTGCTGGGGACCACCACTTC.